This T cell receptor beta chain was identified in a study of siplizumab effects on memory and regulatory T cells. Trimming removed 4 bases from V and 1 base from J; junction bases left unmatched: 9. There are 18 residues in the CDR3. This clone was observed a few times. Its matching antigen is unknown. TCRdb keeps only in-frame clones here, not all; method: immunoSEQ multiplex PCR. The sample lists roughly 9,200 clones, 55% to 75% occurring once. Study conclusions and caveats: Memory cells that were CD4+ and unstimulated gave rise to alloreactive sequences, which siplizumab significantly reduced. Controls had more than 25% Treg-derived mappable alloreactive CD4+ clones on average, versus approximately 70% with siplizumab.

The chain uses TRBV5-7 and TRBJ2-2, with 11 positions matching TRBD1. TRBV5-7 has ORF status, its function being uncertain. This sequence was found in a human donor in good health. Sequencing was performed on effector memory CD8+ T cells sorted from blood. Subset in this sample: unstimulated CD8+ effector memory T cells. As DNA, the CDR3 is TGTGCCAGCAGCCCGGTTCCAGGGACAGGGGGGAACACCGGGGAGCTGTTTTTT. Encoded protein: CASSPVPGTGGNTGELFF.